A single sample is the source of the 10 T cell receptor beta chains below, sequenced in a study of blood T cell repertoires in COVID-19. The data were produced by immunoSEQ multiplex PCR, yet TCRdb's version contains in-frame clones alone and is incomplete. The sample lists 86,000 or so clones, approximately 82% occurring once. The sequencing input was peripheral blood. These receptors all stem from an elderly woman with acute or convalescent COVID-19.

The V call is TRBV4-1, the J call TRBJ2-7; D unclear. The CDR3 is 14 residues long. CDR1 and CDR2 from the germline V gene are MGHRA and YSYEKL. V was shortened by 0 bases and J by 4 bases, with 10 bases between the two germline ends. CDR3 residues: CASSQDLADYEQYF. The CDR3 nucleotides are TGCGCCAGCAGCCAAGATCTCGCGGATTACGAGCAGTACTTC.

The chain recombines TRBV11-1 with TRBJ2-3; TRBD2 matches at 8 bases. This CDR3 spans 16 amino acids. Losses at the gene ends were 2 bases for V and 4 bases for J; bases not matched to a gene: 8. Germline-derived CDR1 and CDR2 are SGHAT and FQDESV (reference sequence). This chain's CDR3 is CASSLNGGGPSDTQYF. In DNA, the CDR3 is TGTGCCAGCAGCTTAAACGGCGGGGGGCCCTCAGATACGCAGTATTTT.

This clone is a singleton in its sample. The chain carries TRBV6-1 and TRBJ1-2; unclear D gene. CDR1 is MNHNS and CDR2 is SASEGT in the germline V gene. The CDR3 length is 13 residues. V was pared by 3 bases and J by 5 bases, with 10 bases between. CDR3 bases: TGTGCCAGCAGTGAGTCTCCTCAGTATGGCTACACCTTC. Translated: CASSESPQYGYTF.

This clone was observed a single time. The CDR3 coding sequence is TGTGCCAGCAGTTTATACAGCGGGAGAGGTGCCGAGCAGTACTTC. This encodes CASSLYSGRGAEQYF. The chain links TRBV28 to TRBJ2-7; TRBD2 aligns across 8 bases. From germline, CDR1 is MDHEN and CDR2 SYDVKM. Germline trimming cut 1 base from V and 6 bases from J; bases unmatched to any gene: 8. The CDR3 length is 15 residues.

The rearrangement uses TRBV6-5 and TRBJ1-1; possibly TRBD1 for D (5 bases). Germline V gives CDR1 MNHEY, CDR2 SVGAGI. V lost 7 bases and J lost 0, with 12 bases in between. The CDR3 sequence is 14 residues long. The CDR3 region is CASMGQAMNTEAFF. The CDR3, as DNA: TGTGCCAGCATGGGGCAGGCAATGAACACTGAAGCTTTCTTT.

This sequence joins TRBV18 and TRBJ2-6, with TRBD1 matching 7 bases. Germline CDR1 is KGHSH and CDR2 is LQKENI. The CDR3 is made up of 17 amino acids. With 3 bases clipped from V and 5 bases from J, the junction kept 10 bases outside the gene matches. The CDR3 DNA reads as TGTGCCAGCTCACCCGATCCGACAGGGATAAGGGCCAACGTCCTGACTTTC. Its translation is CASSPDPTGIRANVLTF.

The chain couples TRBV11-2 to TRBJ1-5; D not resolved. The CDR3 consists of 13 residues. The V and J ends lost 2 bases and 7 bases respectively, with 9 bases between them. CDR1 is SGHAT, CDR2 FQNNGV, per germline. Written as DNA, the CDR3 is TGTGCCAGCAGCTTAAACACAGAGCAGCCCCAGCATTTT. Its translation: CASSLNTEQPQHF.

This chain uses TRBV7-2 with TRBJ1-5; the match to TRBD1 covers 10 bases. The CDR3 length is 17 residues. J was trimmed by 2 bases and V by 1 base; bases with no gene match: 5. The germline gives CDR1 SGHTA, CDR2 FQGNSA. CDR3 sequence: CASSLVGTGEGNQPQHF. The CDR3 DNA is TGTGCCAGCAGCTTAGTTGGGACAGGGGAGGGCAATCAGCCCCAGCATTTT.

The chain recombines TRBV6-6 with TRBJ1-5, with D perhaps matching TRBD1 (5 bases). Trimming pared 8 bases from V and 7 bases from J, leaving 18 bases between. From germline, CDR1 is MNHNY and CDR2 SVGAGI (reference sequence). This CDR3 is 14 amino acids long. The CDR3 nucleotides read TGTGCCAGCCGCACACCCCGGGGGGTGCAGCCCCAGCATTTT. The encoded protein is CASRTPRGVQPQHF.

The V and J genes are TRBV25-1 and TRBJ2-5; D is possibly TRBD2 (7 bases). Trimming shortened V by 7 bases and J by 0 bases, and 12 bases separated the two germline ends. Germline lookup yields CDR1 MGHDK and CDR2 SYGVNS. CDR3 length: 14 amino acids. CDR3 sequence (DNA): TGTGCCAGCATGAAGCGGGACAACCAAGAGACCCAGTACTTC. Encoded protein: CASMKRDNQETQYF.